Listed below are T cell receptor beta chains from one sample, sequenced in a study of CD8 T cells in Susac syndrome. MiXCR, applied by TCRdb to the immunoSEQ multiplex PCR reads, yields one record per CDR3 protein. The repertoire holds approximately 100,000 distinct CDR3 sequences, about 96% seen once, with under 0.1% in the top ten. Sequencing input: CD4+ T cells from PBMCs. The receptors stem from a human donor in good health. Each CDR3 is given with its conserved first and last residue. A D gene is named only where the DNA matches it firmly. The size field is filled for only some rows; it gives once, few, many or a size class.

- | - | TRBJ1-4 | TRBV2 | CASSEVSSNEKLFF | TGTGCCAGCAGTGAAGTGTCGTCGAATGAAAAACTGTTTTTT
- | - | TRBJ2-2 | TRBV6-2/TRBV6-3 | CASKPGLYTGELFF | TGTGCCAGCAAACCGGGACTTTACACCGGGGAGCTGTTTTTT
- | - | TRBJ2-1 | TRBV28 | CASSTRERQFF | TGTGCCAGCAGTACTCGTGAGAGGCAGTTCTTC
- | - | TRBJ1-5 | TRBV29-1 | CSVDGGGDQPQHF | TGCAGCGTTGATGGGGGGGGCGATCAGCCCCAGCATTTT
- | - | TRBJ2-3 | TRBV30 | CAWSVGASSTDTQYF | TGTGCCTGGAGTGTAGGGGCTTCTAGCACAGATACGCAGTATTTT
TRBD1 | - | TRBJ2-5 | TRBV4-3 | CASSYRGQKETQYF | TGCGCCAGCAGCTACAGGGGCCAAAAAGAGACCCAGTACTTC
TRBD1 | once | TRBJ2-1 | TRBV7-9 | CASSLSAGGNEQFF | TGTGCCAGCAGCTTATCCGCAGGGGGCAATGAGCAGTTCTTC
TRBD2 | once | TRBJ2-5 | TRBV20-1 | CSARDWRGDQETQYF | TGCAGTGCTAGAGATTGGCGGGGGGACCAAGAGACCCAGTACTTC
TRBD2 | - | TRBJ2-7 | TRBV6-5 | CASSYPAGGGLGEQYF | TGTGCCAGCAGTTATCCAGCGGGGGGCGGTCTGGGGGAGCAGTACTTC
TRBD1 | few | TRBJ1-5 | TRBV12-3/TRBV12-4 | CASSKQGASNQPQHF | TGTGCCAGCAGCAAACAGGGGGCGAGTAATCAGCCCCAGCATTTT
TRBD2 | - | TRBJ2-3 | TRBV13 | CASSLGTSGVTDTQYF | TGTGCCAGCAGCTTAGGAACTAGCGGGGTCACAGATACGCAGTATTTT
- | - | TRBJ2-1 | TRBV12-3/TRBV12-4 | CASRNIGGYNEQFF | TGTGCCAGCAGGAACATTGGGGGTTACAATGAGCAGTTCTTC
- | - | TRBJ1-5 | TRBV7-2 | CASSLQGTNQPQHF | TGTGCCAGCAGCTTACAGGGAACTAATCAGCCCCAGCATTTT
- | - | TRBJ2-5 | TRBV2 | CASRRALQETQYF | TGTGCCAGCAGGAGAGCGTTACAAGAGACCCAGTACTTC
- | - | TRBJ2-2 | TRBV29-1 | CSTRTTGELFF | TGCAGCACCCGTACGACCGGGGAGCTGTTTTTT
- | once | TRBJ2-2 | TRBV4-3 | CASSQDPGTKTGELFF | TGCGCCAGCAGCCAAGATCCAGGGACGAAGACCGGGGAGCTGTTTTTT
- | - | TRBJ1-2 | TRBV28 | CASATPDYGYTF | TGTGCCTCGGCCACACCTGACTATGGCTACACCTTC
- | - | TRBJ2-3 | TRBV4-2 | CASRPVATDTQYF | TGTGCCAGCAGACCCGTAGCTACAGATACGCAGTATTTT
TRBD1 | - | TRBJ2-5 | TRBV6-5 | CASSRSTGEETQYF | TGTGCCAGCAGTAGATCGACAGGGGAAGAGACCCAGTACTTC
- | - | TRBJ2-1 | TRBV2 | CASTLDGRSYNEQFF | TGTGCCAGCACCCTGGACGGCCGCTCCTACAATGAGCAGTTCTTC
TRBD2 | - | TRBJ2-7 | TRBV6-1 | CASGLAGGVYEQYF | TGTGCCAGCGGTCTAGCGGGGGGAGTCTACGAGCAGTACTTC
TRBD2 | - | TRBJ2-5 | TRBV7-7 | CASSSGTSGETQYF | TGTGCTAGCAGCTCCGGGACTAGCGGAGAGACCCAGTACTTC
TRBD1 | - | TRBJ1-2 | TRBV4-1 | CASSQETGAKGYTF | TGCGCCAGCAGCCAAGAGACAGGGGCGAAGGGCTACACCTTC
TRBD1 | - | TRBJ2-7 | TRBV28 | CAGATGNSYEQYF | TGTGCCGGAGCGACAGGGAACTCCTACGAGCAGTACTTC
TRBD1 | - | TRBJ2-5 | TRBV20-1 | CSAHRQGRQETQYF | TGCAGTGCCCATAGACAGGGACGGCAAGAGACCCAGTACTTC
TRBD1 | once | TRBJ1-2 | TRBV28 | CASSSQGAGGYTF | TGTGCCAGCAGTTCACAGGGGGCGGGTGGCTACACCTTC
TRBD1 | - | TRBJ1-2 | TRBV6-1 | CASSDDPGGYGHTF | TGTGCCAGCAGTGACGACCCAGGGGGCTATGGCCACACCTTC
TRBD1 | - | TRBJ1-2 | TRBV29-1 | CSVAMGDRVFSYTF | TGCAGCGTTGCGATGGGGGACAGGGTTTTCAGCTACACCTTC